Listed here are 32 T cell receptor beta chains from one sample, sequenced in a study of lymphopenia after photon versus proton radiotherapy. The assay was immunoSEQ multiplex PCR, and TCRdb's table has in-frame clones only and misses some. Altogether tens of thousands of clones are present, roughly 87% being singletons, with the ten largest covering about 2.2%. Sequenced here: peripheral blood, sampled from a patient treated with photon-based radiotherapy. Receptors originate from a middle-aged man with gastric cancer.

V gene TRBV2 combines with J gene TRBJ2-7; D assignment may be TRBD1 or TRBD2 (5 bases each). V shed 8 bases and J shed 1 base, with 15 bases lying between them. This CDR3 region has 14 residues. Germline V gives CDR1 SNHLY, CDR2 FYNNEI. CDR3 sequence reads: CASLTRGTSYEQYF. CDR3 DNA: TGTGCCAGCCTTACTAGGGGTACTTCCTACGAGCAGTACTTC.

This clone was seen just once. This rearrangement joins TRBV5-3 to TRBJ2-2; tentatively, D is TRBD1 (5 bases). TRBV5-3 is designated an ORF whose function remains uncertain. Trimming stripped 8 bases from V and 6 bases from J, with 20 bases between. The CDR3 spans 15 residues. In nucleotides, the CDR3 is TGTGCCAGCAGCCAAGCGTTCAGGGTGGCCGGGGAGCTGTTTTTT. Translating it yields CASSQAFRVAGELFF.

The rearrangement joins TRBV7-2 to TRBJ1-3, with a tentative D call TRBD1 (5 bases). This CDR3 is built from 15 residues. Trimming cost V 5 bases and J 1 base, with 12 bases left between them. Germline loops: CDR1 SGHTA, CDR2 FQGNSA. For the CDR3, the DNA is TGTGCCAGCAGCCCGCGGGGGGGTTCTGGAAACACCATATATTTT. It encodes CASSPRGGSGNTIYF.

DNA of the CDR3: TGTGCCTGGATGGAGGGGGGGTTTGGTAACTATGGCTACACCTTC. Residues: CAWMEGGFGNYGYTF. The chain joins TRBV30 to TRBJ1-2, with D maybe TRBD1 (6 bases). From germline, CDR1 is GTSNPN and CDR2 SVGIG (reference sequence). CDR3 size: 15 residues. V gave up 4 bases and J gave up 1 base, with 16 bases separating them.

V gene TRBV2 combines with J gene TRBJ1-5; no reliable D call. Trimming shortened V by 3 bases and J by 9 bases, and 6 bases separated the two germline ends. The CDR3 covers 11 residues. Germline loops: CDR1 SNHLY, CDR2 FYNNEI. The CDR3 DNA follows: TGTGCCAGCAGTGACTCTCGGCCCCAGCATTTT. Its protein is CASSDSRPQHF.

The V call is TRBV30, the J call TRBJ1-6; D unclear. Germline assignment: CDR1 GTSNPN and CDR2 SVGIG (reference sequence). There are 15 residues in the CDR3. Trimming stripped 3 bases from V and 0 bases from J, with 9 bases between. CDR3 DNA: TGTGCCTGGAGGACGGGGAGCTCCTATAATTCACCCCTCCACTTT. Its protein product is CAWRTGSSYNSPLHF.

Worth noting for this clone: Its ends do not fully match the called genes, so a read error is possible. The chain combines TRBV2 with TRBJ1-1; D gene uncertain. The CDR3 runs to 15 residues. CDR1 and CDR2 (germline): SNHLY, FYNNEI. CDR3 sequence (DNA): TGTGCCAGCAGTGAAGACGCAGGAACGAACGCTGAAGCTTTCTTT. It is translated as CASSEDAGTNAEAFF.

This chain connects TRBV5-6 to TRBJ1-6; maybe TRBD1 (6 bases). The CDR3 consists of 13 residues. Germline lookup yields CDR1 SGHDT and CDR2 YYEEEE. V was shortened by 2 bases and J by 10 bases, with 10 bases between the two germline ends. CDR3 region: CASSFEGVSPLHF. The DNA of the CDR3 is TGTGCCAGCAGCTTCGAGGGGGTGTCACCCCTCCACTTT. Using reference TRBV5-6 and TRBJ1-6 for the parts outside the CDR3, the full variable domain is DAGVTQSPTHLIKTRGQQVTLRCSPKSGHDTVSWYQQALGQGPQFIFQYYEEEERQRGNFPDRFSGHQFPNYSSELNVNALLLGDSALYLCASSFEGVSPLHFGNGTRLTVT.

In regard to this clone: This CDR3 is also generated by other DNA sequences in the sample. The gene calls are TRBV13 and TRBJ2-3; tentative D call: TRBD2 (6 bases). V dropped 4 bases and J dropped 0 bases, with 11 bases sitting between them. CDR3 length: 15 amino acids. Per germline, CDR1 PRHDT and CDR2 FYEKMQ (reference sequence). CDR3 sequence: CASSSRDSSTDTQYF. As DNA, the CDR3 is TGTGCCAGCAGCTCGCGGGACTCTAGCACAGATACGCAGTATTTT. Together with reference TRBV13 and TRBJ2-3, the CDR3 gives the full variable domain: AAGVIQSPRHLIKEKRETATLKCYPIPRHDTVYWYQQGPGQDPQFLISFYEKMQSDKGSIPDRFSAQQFSDYHSELNMSSLELGDSALYFCASSSRDSSTDTQYFGPGTRLTVL.

The chain is built from TRBV9 and TRBJ1-3; tentatively, D is TRBD1 (6 bases). V gave up 3 bases and J gave up 3 bases, with 16 bases separating them. This CDR3 region has 16 residues. Germline V CDR1 and CDR2: SGDLS, YYNGEE. CDR3 in amino acids: CASSAEVQGLGNTIYF. CDR3 DNA: TGTGCCAGCAGCGCAGAGGTCCAGGGGCTTGGAAACACCATATATTTT.

The V call is TRBV30, the J call TRBJ1-5; 7 bases line up with TRBD1. Germline lookup yields CDR1 GTSNPN and CDR2 SVGIG (reference sequence). The CDR3 consists of 13 residues. The V gene end was trimmed by 3 bases and the J gene end by 3 bases; junction bases not matched to a gene: 2. The CDR3 loop reads CAWSGQVNQPQHF. As DNA, the CDR3 is TGTGCCTGGAGCGGACAGGTCAATCAGCCCCAGCATTTT.

The chain is built from TRBV30 and TRBJ1-6; D call uncertain. Trimming shortened V by 2 bases and J by 2 bases, and 10 bases separated the two germline ends. CDR3 length equals 15 residues. Germline-derived CDR1 and CDR2 are GTSNPN and SVGIG (reference sequence). CDR3 sequence: CAWSSEFPYNSPLHF. CDR3 nucleotide sequence: TGTGCCTGGAGTTCCGAATTCCCCTATAATTCACCCCTCCACTTT.

The chain couples TRBV19 to TRBJ1-6; TRBD1 agrees at 8 bases. The CDR3 spans 13 residues. Germline CDR1 and CDR2: LNHDA and SQIVND (reference sequence). J gave up 7 bases and V 10 bases, and 6 bases lay outside the gene matches. CDR3 protein: CATRTGGNSPLHF. CDR3 sequence (DNA): TGTGCCACCAGAACAGGGGGAAATTCACCCCTCCACTTT.

The CDR3 sequence: CASSPMTQANTGELFF. Here the CDR3 DNA reads TGTGCCAGCTCACCCATGACACAGGCGAACACCGGGGAGCTGTTTTTT. This chain links TRBV18 with TRBJ2-2; D possibly corresponds to TRBD1 (5 bases). The CDR3 covers 16 residues. Germline CDR1 reads KGHSH; CDR2 reads LQKENI. V was clipped by 3 bases and J by 0 bases, with 11 bases between them. Full variable domain (rest looked up from reference TRBV18 and TRBJ2-2): NAGVMQNPRHLVRRRGQEARLRCSPMKGHSHVYWYRQLPEEGLKFMVYLQKENIIDESGMPKERFSAEFPKEGPSILRIQQVVRGDSAAYFCASSPMTQANTGELFFGEGSRLTVL.

This chain uses TRBV30 with TRBJ1-1, with D unclear. Trimming left V 0 bases short and J 6 bases short, with 11 bases between. Germline loops: CDR1 GTSNPN, CDR2 SVGIG (reference sequence). The CDR3 totals 13 residues. As DNA, the CDR3 is TGTGCCTGGAGTGTACGGTCGGCGGCTGAAGCTTTCTTT. This gives the protein CAWSVRSAAEAFF. The variable domain in full, completed from reference TRBV30 and TRBJ1-1, reads SQTIHQWPATLVQPVGSPLSLECTVEGTSNPNLYWYRQAAGRGLQLLFYSVGIGQISSEVPQNLSASRPQDRQFILSSKKLLLSDSGFYLCAWSVRSAAEAFFGQGTRLTVV.

The V call is TRBV27, the J call TRBJ2-7, with 9 bases matching TRBD1. V lost 6 bases to trimming and J lost 2 bases; unmatched junction nucleotides: 2. The germline CDR1 and CDR2 sequences are MNHEY and SMNVEV (reference sequence). The CDR3 covers 13 residues. The CDR3 DNA is TGTGCCAGCAGGAGACAGGGGGCCTACGAGCAGTACTTC. Its protein is CASRRQGAYEQYF.

This clone was seen once. The chain's CDR3 is CASSSQETQYF. CDR3 sequence (DNA): TGTGCCAGCAGCTCCCAAGAGACCCAGTACTTC. The rearrangement uses TRBV5-4 and TRBJ2-5, with D uncertain. V dropped 3 bases and J dropped 1 base, with 1 base sitting between them. The CDR3 length is 11 residues. Per germline, CDR1 SGHNT and CDR2 YYREEE (reference sequence).

This sequence joins TRBV2 and TRBJ1-2; TRBD1 matches 7 bases. CDR1 SNHLY and CDR2 FYNNEI come from the germline V gene. The CDR3 has 15 residues. With V trimmed by 2 bases and J by 4 bases, 7 bases remained unmatched. CDR3 loop: CASSERVTGPYGYTF. The CDR3 DNA reads TGTGCCAGCAGTGAACGGGTGACAGGGCCCTATGGCTACACCTTC. Filled out from reference TRBV2 and TRBJ1-2, the complete variable domain reads EPEVTQTPSHQVTQMGQEVILRCVPISNHLYFYWYRQILGQKVEFLVSFYNNEISEKSEIFDDQFSVERPDGSNFTLKIRSTKLEDSAMYFCASSERVTGPYGYTFGSGTRLTVV.

V is TRBV11-2 and J is TRBJ1-1; no definite D call. With 1 base removed from V and 1 base from J, the gap between germline ends came to 4 bases. Germline CDR1 reads SGHAT; CDR2 reads FQNNGV. The CDR3 contains 13 residues. The CDR3 DNA sequence: TGTGCCAGCAGCTTAGTTCAGAACACTGAAGCTTTCTTT. It yields the protein CASSLVQNTEAFF.

This chain connects TRBV5-1 to TRBJ2-5, with D perhaps given as TRBD1 or TRBD2 (5 bases each). CDR1 and CDR2 from the germline V gene are SGHRS and YFSETQ. This CDR3 is 14 amino acids long. V dropped 0 bases and J dropped 2 bases, with 8 bases sitting between them. The CDR3 bases are TGCGCCAGCAGCTTGGGGGACCGTCAAGAGACCCAGTACTTC. It is translated as CASSLGDRQETQYF.

The chain's CDR3 is CAWSETGESTDTQYF. The CDR3 DNA reads as TGTGCCTGGAGTGAGACTGGGGAAAGCACAGATACGCAGTATTTT. The J gene is TRBJ2-3, the V gene TRBV30; D remains unclear. Germline V CDR1 and CDR2: GTSNPN, SVGIG (reference sequence). The CDR3 is made up of 15 amino acids. The V gene lost 1 base and the J gene lost 0 bases, with 11 bases spanning the gap.

The chain has TRBV5-1 and TRBJ2-3, with D perhaps TRBD2 (6 bases). Germline V gene lookup returns CDR1 SGHRS and CDR2 YFSETQ. With 4 bases removed from V and 5 bases from J, the gap between germline ends came to 17 bases. The length of the CDR3 is 15 residues. CDR3 region: CASSPGLAQRDTQYF. CDR3 bases: TGCGCCAGCAGCCCGGGACTTGCGCAAAGAGATACGCAGTATTTT.

The CDR3 DNA reads TGTGCCAGCAGCGTCACGGAGGGAGGGAATTCACCCCTCCACTTT. It codes for CASSVTEGGNSPLHF. V gene TRBV9 combines with J gene TRBJ1-6; D not resolved. The CDR3 spans 15 residues. Germline V gene data show CDR1 as SGDLS and CDR2 as YYNGEE. V was clipped by 2 bases and J by 7 bases, with 13 bases between them.

The chain has TRBV19 and TRBJ2-6, with D hard to call. Germline V gene data show CDR1 as LNHDA and CDR2 as SQIVND (reference sequence). The V end was cut by 6 bases, the J end by 0 bases, with 12 bases between. The CDR3 is 16 amino acids. In DNA, the CDR3 is TGTGCCAGTAGATATCAGGTGGGCTCTGGGGCCAACGTCCTGACTTTC. Its translation: CASRYQVGSGANVLTF.

The CDR3 is CAAAREVTYEQYF. The CDR3, as DNA: TGTGCCGCCGCGAGGGAAGTTACCTACGAGCAGTACTTC. The chain has TRBV6-5 and TRBJ2-7; possible D gene TRBD2, 5 bases. Between the trimmed V and J ends, which lost 11 bases and 2 bases, there was a span of 16 bases. The length of the CDR3 is 13 residues. Germline CDR1 reads MNHEY; CDR2 reads SVGAGI.

Turning to this clone: A read error is possible here, since a much larger clone lies one base away. Other DNA sequences of this sample code for an identical CDR3. The chain combines TRBV5-1 with TRBJ1-1; 7 positions match TRBD1. After removal of 2 bases from V and 4 bases from J, the junction contained 2 bases not matched to a gene. Germline V gives CDR1 SGHRS, CDR2 YFSETQ. CDR3 size: 13 residues. The CDR3 protein is CASSLNRGTEAFF. As DNA, the CDR3 is TGCGCCAGCAGCTTAAACAGGGGCACTGAAGCTTTCTTT.

This chain uses TRBV6-5 with TRBJ2-5; TRBD1 matches 8 bases. CDR1 is MNHEY, CDR2 SVGAGI, per germline. V shed 2 bases, J shed 5 bases, and the junction held 7 bases outside the gene matches. CDR3 length equals 15 residues. CDR3 DNA sequence: TGTGCCAGCAGTTACGTGGGGGACAGGAAGGAGACCCAGTACTTC. This translates into CASSYVGDRKETQYF.

The chain employs TRBV9 and TRBJ1-1; D possibly corresponds to TRBD1 (5 bases). Germline lookup yields CDR1 SGDLS and CDR2 YYNGEE. Trimming took off 0 bases at V and 3 bases at J, with 6 bases between the two ends. The CDR3 extends over 13 amino acids. CDR3 amino acids: CASSVVRDTEAFF. CDR3 DNA: TGTGCCAGCAGCGTAGTCAGGGACACTGAAGCTTTCTTT.

V usage is TRBV6-1 and J usage is TRBJ1-2; D not resolved. CDR1 MNHNS and CDR2 SASEGT come from the germline V gene. V was cut by 0 bases and J by 5 bases, with 10 bases left in between. The CDR3 totals 14 residues. The CDR3: CASSEAHWEYGYTF. CDR3 nucleotide sequence: TGTGCCAGCAGTGAAGCTCACTGGGAGTATGGCTACACCTTC.

V is TRBV18 and J is TRBJ1-5, with 7 bases that match TRBD1. The CDR3 has 14 residues. Germline assignment: CDR1 KGHSH and CDR2 LQKENI. V shed 2 bases and J 5 bases; nucleotides not matched to a gene: 3. Here the CDR3 DNA reads TGTGCCAGCTCACCAACAGGGGCGTATCAGCCCCAGCATTTT. This encodes CASSPTGAYQPQHF.

The chain uses TRBV11-2 and TRBJ2-1, with 11 positions matching TRBD2. The CDR3 loop spans 15 amino acids. V trimming: 6 bases; J trimming: 4 bases; junction bases outside the gene matches: 5. Looked up from germline, CDR1 is SGHAT and CDR2 is FQNNGV. The CDR3 region is CASRHLAGGYNEQFF. CDR3 bases: TGTGCCAGCAGACATCTAGCGGGGGGTTACAATGAGCAGTTCTTC.

The chain links TRBV7-2 to TRBJ2-3; D is undetermined. V shed 5 bases and J shed 4 bases, with 10 bases lying between them. Per germline, CDR1 SGHTA and CDR2 FQGNSA. The CDR3 consists of 13 residues. CDR3 nucleotide sequence: TGTGCCAGCAGCCGCCCGATCCCAGATACGCAGTATTTT. Its translation: CASSRPIPDTQYF.